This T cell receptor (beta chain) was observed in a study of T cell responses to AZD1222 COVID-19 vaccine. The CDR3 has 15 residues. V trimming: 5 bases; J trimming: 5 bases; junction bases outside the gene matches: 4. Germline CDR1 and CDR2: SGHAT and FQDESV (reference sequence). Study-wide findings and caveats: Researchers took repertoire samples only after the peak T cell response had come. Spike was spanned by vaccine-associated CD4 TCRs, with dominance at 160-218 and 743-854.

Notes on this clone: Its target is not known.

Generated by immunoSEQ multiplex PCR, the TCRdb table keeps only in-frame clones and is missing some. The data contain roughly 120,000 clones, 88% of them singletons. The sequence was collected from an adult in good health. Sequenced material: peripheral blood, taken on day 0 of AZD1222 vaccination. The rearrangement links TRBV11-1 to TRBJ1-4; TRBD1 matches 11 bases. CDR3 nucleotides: TGTGCCAGCAGCGGACAGGGGGCGCCGAATGAAAAACTGTTTTTT. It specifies CASSGQGAPNEKLFF.